A selection of T cell receptor beta chains follows, all from one sample in a study of blood T cell repertoires in COVID-19. TCRdb keeps only in-frame clones here, not all; method: immunoSEQ multiplex PCR. Seen here are approximately 500,000 clones, 85% to 90% observed once, and the top ten hold roughly 8%. Material: peripheral blood. All receptors come from a woman aged 50 to 60 with COVID-19, enrolled during active disease. CDR3s leave out the opening cysteine and the closing phenylalanine or tryptophan. Size is omitted from some rows. Given values are once, few, many or a class for expanded clones.

v_gene	abundance	j_gene	CDR3aa
TRBV9	-	TRBJ1-1	ASSLQGFDTEAF
TRBV6-5	-	TRBJ1-1	ASFLGVSTEAF
TRBV3-1/TRBV3-2	-	TRBJ1-1	ASSQDLGNTEAF
TRBV20-1	-	TRBJ2-7	SARGAGLQY
TRBV5-1	-	TRBJ1-4	ASSLPQGTTNEKLF
TRBV6-2/TRBV6-3	-	TRBJ2-3	ASSHGTGKDTQY
TRBV5-4	-	TRBJ2-7	ASSLQLAGAEQY
TRBV6-4	-	TRBJ2-1	ASSPSGASGGAGEQF
TRBV27	-	TRBJ2-1	ASSLHKTAYNEQF
TRBV7-9	-	TRBJ1-2	ASSPTGGILNFGYT
TRBV5-5	-	TRBJ2-3	ASNRPGQGSNTQY
TRBV30	-	TRBJ2-1	AWSVGGSYNEQF
TRBV18	-	TRBJ2-7	ASSQGTVYEQY
TRBV5-6	-	TRBJ1-2	ASSLREGVYGYT
TRBV30	-	TRBJ1-4	AWNRDRGHEKLF
TRBV7-9	few	TRBJ2-1	ASSGWTGISSNEQF
TRBV18	-	TRBJ1-2	ASSPFPGPNYGYT
TRBV3-1/TRBV3-2	-	TRBJ1-1	ASRSPGTEAF
TRBV6-5	-	TRBJ2-7	ASTGLAGYEQY
TRBV24-1	-	TRBJ2-2	ATSAWGGNTGELF
TRBV24-1	-	TRBJ2-1	ATSDSAPSVNNEQF
TRBV7-2	-	TRBJ2-2	ASSLGQGITGELF
TRBV6-5	-	TRBJ1-2	ASSYRQGSNYGYT
TRBV5-1	-	TRBJ2-3	ASSLEQGWSTQY
TRBV29-1	-	TRBJ1-5	SVEKGGPNQPQH
TRBV7-9	-	TRBJ2-1	ASSFSSGGNNEQF
TRBV6-5	-	TRBJ1-2	ASSYDPTGVDGYT
TRBV4-1	-	TRBJ2-3	ASSQGLAGGLADTQY
TRBV3-1/TRBV3-2	-	TRBJ1-3	ASSQSGTLGNTIY
TRBV4-1	-	TRBJ1-2	ASSRSNLDRGTSDYGYT
TRBV3-1/TRBV3-2	-	TRBJ2-1	ASSLPGQRGPYTEQF
TRBV30	-	TRBJ2-5	AWSGAFQETQY
TRBV6-6	-	TRBJ1-2	ASNAGQGANYGYT
TRBV4-1	-	TRBJ1-5	ASSQVSAGVSNQPQH
TRBV30	-	TRBJ2-7	AGGRGGSGEQY
TRBV7-9	-	TRBJ2-2	ASSQNRPGTATGELF
TRBV19	-	TRBJ1-6	ASTDRGEGSPLH
TRBV7-3	-	TRBJ2-2	ASAGTGNTGELF
TRBV5-6	few	TRBJ1-1	ASSLGGNTEAF
TRBV5-4	-	TRBJ2-7	ASSLPGTSYEQY
TRBV19	once	TRBJ1-4	ASSVGSGFAEKLF
TRBV7-9	-	TRBJ2-7	ASSPDNHLYEQY
TRBV30	-	TRBJ1-1	AWSRGPGTEAF
TRBV24-1	once	TRBJ2-3	ATSDRGRGADTQY
TRBV28	-	TRBJ1-2	ATKGQIYGYT